This T cell receptor beta chain derives from a study of blood T cell repertoires in COVID-19. Study details: Material from acute and convalescent COVID-19 was sourced from the United States, Italy and Spain. T cells, B-cell-depleted T cells, or PBMCs provided the cDNA or gDNA that served as material.

The CDR3 runs to 13 residues. The germline CDR1 and CDR2 sequences are GTSNPN and SVGIG (reference sequence). Trimming took off 4 bases at V and 11 bases at J, with 20 bases between the two ends. In the source study's methods: By means of reference gene primer amplification, nucleated cell counts were estimated. The data were produced by immunoSEQ multiplex PCR, yet TCRdb's version contains in-frame clones alone and is incomplete. Clone size and V and J calls were adopted from that table, with D and trimming inferred from the DNA. Found here are 40,000 to 45,000 clones, 88% of them singletons; the top ten hold approximately 2.4%.

The sequence derives from a human donor in a cohort sampled during active COVID-19. This sequence joins TRBV30 and TRBJ1-1; D call uncertain. Material for sequencing was peripheral blood. The CDR3 bases are TGTGCCTGGACCCGAGGAATCCCTATCCCGGCTTTCTTT. Its protein product is CAWTRGIPIPAFF.